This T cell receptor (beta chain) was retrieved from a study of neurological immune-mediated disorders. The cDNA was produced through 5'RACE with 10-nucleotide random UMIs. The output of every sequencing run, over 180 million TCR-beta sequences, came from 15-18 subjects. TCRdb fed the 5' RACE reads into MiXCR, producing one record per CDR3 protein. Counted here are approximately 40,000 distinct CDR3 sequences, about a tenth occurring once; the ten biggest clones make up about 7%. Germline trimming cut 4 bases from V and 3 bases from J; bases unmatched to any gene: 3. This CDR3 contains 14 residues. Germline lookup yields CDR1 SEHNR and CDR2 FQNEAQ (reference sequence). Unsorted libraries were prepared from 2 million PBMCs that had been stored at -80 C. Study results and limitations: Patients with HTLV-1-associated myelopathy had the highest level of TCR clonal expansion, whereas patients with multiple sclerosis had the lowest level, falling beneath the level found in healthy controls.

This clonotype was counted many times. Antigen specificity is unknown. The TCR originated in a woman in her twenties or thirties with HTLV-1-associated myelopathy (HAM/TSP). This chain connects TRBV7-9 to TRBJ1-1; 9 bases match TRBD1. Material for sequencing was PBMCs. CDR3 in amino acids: CASSYDRGDTEAFF. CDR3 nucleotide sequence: TGTGCCAGCAGCTATGACAGGGGGGACACTGAAGCTTTCTTT.